This T cell receptor (beta chain) is drawn from a study of PD-1 blockade in classical Hodgkin lymphoma. The method was immunoSEQ multiplex PCR; TCRdb's version includes in-frame clones alone and lacks a portion of them. Of 14,000 or so clones listed, 81% are singletons. This CDR3 spans 15 amino acids. CDR1 KGHSH and CDR2 LQKENI come from the germline V gene. V lost 6 bases and J 5 bases, leaving 16 bases between the germline ends. Each patient's relapse followed autologous stem cell transplantation, and brentuximab vedotin exposure varied. This chain uses TRBV18 with TRBJ2-2, with D tentatively TRBD2 (6 bases). The source of this sequence is a human donor with classical Hodgkin lymphoma. This material consisted of peripheral blood mononuclear cells (PBMCs), taken at baseline. This chain's CDR3 is CASSLQGRGTGELFF. CDR3 sequence (DNA): TGTGCCAGCTCGCTTCAAGGTCGGGGGACCGGGGAGCTGTTTTTT.